Sequencing of this TCR beta chain was carried out in a study of cytomegalovirus exposure and HLA in healthy donors. Worth noting for this clone: The target antigen is unknown.

V shed 5 bases and J 0 bases; nucleotides not matched to a gene: 10. The length of the CDR3 is 18 residues. Germline loops: CDR1 MNHEY, CDR2 SMNVEV (reference sequence). Use of 60 Vbeta and 13 Jbeta primers characterized the PCR. Profiling relied on immunoSEQ multiplex PCR, and the TCRdb table lists in-frame clones only, not all of them. The repertoire consists of some 100,000 clones, with roughly 76% occurring once and the leading ten covering about 15%. General study results and limits: A later analysis showed TCR association rates differing by HLA locus, peaking at DRB1 and lowest at HLA-C.

Sequencing was done on a sample of PBMCs. The receptor comes from a man aged 50 to 60 in good health and CMV-seropositive. The J gene is TRBJ2-6, the V gene TRBV27, with 7 positions matching TRBD1. CDR3 loop: CASSPYDRVFSGANVLTF. The CDR3 DNA follows: TGTGCCAGCAGTCCGTACGACAGGGTATTCTCTGGGGCCAACGTCCTGACTTTC. The full variable domain, completed using reference TRBV27 and TRBJ2-6, is EAQVTQNPRYLITVTGKKLTVTCSQNMNHEYMSWYRQDPGLGLRQIYYSMNVEVTDKGDVPEGYKVSRKEKRNFPLILESPSPNQTSLYFCASSPYDRVFSGANVLTFGAGSRLTVL.